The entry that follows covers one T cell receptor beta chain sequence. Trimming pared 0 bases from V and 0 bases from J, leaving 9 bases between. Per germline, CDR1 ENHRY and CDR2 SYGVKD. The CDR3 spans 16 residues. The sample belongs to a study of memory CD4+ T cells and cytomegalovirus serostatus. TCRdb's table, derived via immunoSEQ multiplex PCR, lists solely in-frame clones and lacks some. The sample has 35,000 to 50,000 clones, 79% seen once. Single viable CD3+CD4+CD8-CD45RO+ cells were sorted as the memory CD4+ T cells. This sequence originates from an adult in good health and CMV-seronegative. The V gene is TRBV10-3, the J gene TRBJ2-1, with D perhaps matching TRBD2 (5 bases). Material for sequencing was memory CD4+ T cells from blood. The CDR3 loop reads CAISESGVSSYNEQFF. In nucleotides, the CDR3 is TGTGCCATCAGTGAGTCGGGAGTGAGCTCCTACAATGAGCAGTTCTTC.